This T cell receptor (beta chain) stems from a study of molecular identifiers for immune sequencing clone quantification. This clonotype was detected ten times or more. A single record per CDR3 protein comes from TCRdb applying MiXCR to the PCR reads. This table holds about 320,000 distinct CDR3 sequences, about a fifth found once. The germline V gene has CDR1 LGHNA and CDR2 YSLEER. V shed 1 base and J 6 bases; nucleotides not matched to a gene: 7. CDR3 length: 15 residues. The chain carries TRBV4-3 and TRBJ2-3, with 7 bases fitting TRBD2. The specimen was naive CD8+ T cells from blood, with Jurkat cell RNA spiked in. Subset denoted: FACS-sorted CD8+CD4-CCR7+CD45RA+ naive T cells. The TCR originated in a human donor in good health. Some libraries in this study had Jurkat cell RNA spiked in. Here the CDR3 reads CASSQGRTSVDTQYF. CDR3 coding DNA: TGCGCCAGCAGCCAAGGGCGGACTAGTGTGGATACGCAGTATTTT.